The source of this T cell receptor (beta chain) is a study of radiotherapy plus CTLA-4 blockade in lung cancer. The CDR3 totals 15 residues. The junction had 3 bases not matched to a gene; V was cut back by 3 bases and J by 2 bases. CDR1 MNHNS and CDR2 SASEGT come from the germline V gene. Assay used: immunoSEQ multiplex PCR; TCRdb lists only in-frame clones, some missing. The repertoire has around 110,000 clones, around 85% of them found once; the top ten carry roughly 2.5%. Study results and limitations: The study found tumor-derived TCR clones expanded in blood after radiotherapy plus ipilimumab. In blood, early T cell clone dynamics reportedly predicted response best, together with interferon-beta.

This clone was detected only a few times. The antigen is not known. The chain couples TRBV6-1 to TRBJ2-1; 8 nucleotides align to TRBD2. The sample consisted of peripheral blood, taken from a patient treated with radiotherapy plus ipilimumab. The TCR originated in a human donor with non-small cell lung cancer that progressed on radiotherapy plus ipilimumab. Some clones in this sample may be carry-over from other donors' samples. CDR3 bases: TGTGCCAGCAGTGAGGGCGGGGGGACCTACAATGAGCAGTTCTTC. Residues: CASSEGGGTYNEQFF.